The clone carrying this TCR beta chain has only one observation. Authors' methods: The authors estimated nucleated cell counts from reference gene primer amplification. Produced via immunoSEQ multiplex PCR; TCRdb's table is partial and in-frame only. V and J calls and clone size are given by that table; D and trimming were obtained from the DNA. In the table there are about 49,000 clones, 85% to 95% of which are singletons. The CDR3 is 13 amino acids. Trimming removed 6 bases at V and 7 bases at J, with 15 bases between. The germline gives CDR1 LNHDA, CDR2 SQIVND (reference sequence). The sample is drawn from a study of blood T cell repertoires in COVID-19. At the level of the study: Sites in the United States, Italy and Spain provided acute and convalescent COVID-19 samples. PBMCs, B-cell-depleted T cells, or T cells were the source of the cDNA or gDNA that made up the material.

This rearrangement joins TRBV19 to TRBJ1-2, with D hard to call. Sample: peripheral blood. The sequence was collected from a human donor in a cohort sampled during active COVID-19. The CDR3, as DNA: TGTGCCAGTAGCCCCCGTGACACTTTTGGCTACACCTTC. Protein: CASSPRDTFGYTF.